The next 2 T cell receptor beta chains were all read from a single sample in a study of cytomegalovirus exposure and HLA in healthy donors. The PCR used 60 Vbeta and 13 Jbeta primers. Assay used: immunoSEQ multiplex PCR; TCRdb lists only in-frame clones, some missing. The table records roughly 130,000 clones, about four fifths of them present only once. Sequenced sample: PBMCs. These receptors were taken from a male donor in good health and CMV-seropositive.

The chain joins TRBV6-5 to TRBJ2-1, with TRBD2 matching 11 bases. V was clipped by 5 bases and J by 3 bases; unmatched bases: 3. Germline loops: CDR1 MNHEY, CDR2 SVGAGI. The CDR3 contains 15 residues. The CDR3 DNA reads TGTGCCAGCAGTATCGGGACTAGCGGCTACAATGAGCAGTTCTTC. Translation: CASSIGTSGYNEQFF.

In its sample, this clone was seen once. V usage is TRBV27 and J usage is TRBJ2-3, with 8 bases aligning to TRBD1. J was trimmed by 5 bases and V by 8 bases; bases with no gene match: 9. The CDR3 runs 14 residues. Germline V gene data show CDR1 as MNHEY and CDR2 as SMNVEV (reference sequence). CDR3 in amino acids: CASQTQGARDTQYF. CDR3 nucleotides: TGTGCCAGCCAAACCCAGGGGGCAAGAGATACGCAGTATTTT.